These 23 T cell receptor beta chains originate from one sample sequenced in a study of T cells in Graves' hyperthyroidism and ophthalmopathy. RNA transcripts served as the template for amplifying TCR beta CDR3 regions. A first-round RT-PCR of the TCR CDR3 used the HTBI primer set. One entry per CDR3 protein results from TCRdb running MiXCR on the multiplex PCR reads. This table has around 300,000 distinct CDR3 sequences, about 13% appearing once. Sequencing used blood. These TCRs come from a woman in her 40s with Graves' hyperthyroidism.

This clonotype was seen a few times. V is TRBV14 and J is TRBJ2-3; D gene uncertain. Trimming took off 2 bases at V and 7 bases at J, with 10 bases between the two ends. The CDR3 covers 13 residues. Germline V lookup: CDR1 SGHDN, CDR2 FVKESK. CDR3 loop: CASSQIGSNTQYF. The DNA for the CDR3 is TGTGCCAGCAGCCAAATTGGGTCAAATACGCAGTATTTT.

The chain recombines TRBV6-1 with TRBJ1-2; tentatively, D is TRBD1 (5 bases). The V end was cut by 2 bases, the J end by 4 bases, with 11 bases between. The CDR3 length is 14 residues. Germline assignment: CDR1 MNHNS and CDR2 SASEGT. CDR3 residues: CASSETQGVYGYTF. In DNA, the CDR3 is TGTGCCAGCAGTGAAACCCAGGGCGTCTATGGCTACACCTTC.

This clonotype was picked up many times. V and J are TRBV20-1 and TRBJ1-1; 11 bases match TRBD1. Germline CDR1 reads DFQATT; CDR2 reads SNEGSKA (reference sequence). The CDR3 is made up of 14 amino acids. The ends lost 6 bases at V and 3 bases at J; junction bases unmatched: 6. CDR3 residues: CSAPGQGADTEAFF. CDR3 nucleotide sequence: TGCAGTGCACCCGGACAGGGGGCGGACACTGAAGCTTTCTTT.

This clonotype was seen more than once but under ten times. CDR3 in amino acids: CASNPDSQMDEKLFF. The CDR3, as DNA: TGTGCCAGCAATCCAGACAGCCAGATGGATGAAAAACTGTTTTTT. V is TRBV2 and J is TRBJ1-4; D is perhaps TRBD1 (5 bases). The CDR3 totals 15 residues. Looked up from germline, CDR1 is SNHLY and CDR2 is FYNNEI. Trimming cost V 7 bases and J 6 bases, with 18 bases left between them. The full variable domain, with the rest looked up from reference TRBV2 and TRBJ1-4, is EPEVTQTPSHQVTQMGQEVILRCVPISNHLYFYWYRQILGQKVEFLVSFYNNEISEKSEIFDDQFSVERPDGSNFTLKIRSTKLEDSAMYFCASNPDSQMDEKLFFGSGTQLSVL.

This clonotype was observed many times. J is TRBJ1-5 and V is TRBV5-8; D is undetermined. The CDR3 runs 15 residues. Germline loops: CDR1 SGHTS, CDR2 YDEGEE. V lost 1 base to trimming and J lost 0 bases, with 8 bases between them. CDR3 DNA: TGTGCCAGCAGCTTGCAGCTTAATAGCAATCAGCCCCAGCATTTT. This encodes CASSLQLNSNQPQHF.

This clonotype occurred many times. The rearrangement joins TRBV28 to TRBJ2-3; 8 nucleotides agree with TRBD2. The CDR3 totals 15 residues. V lost 6 bases, J lost 5 bases, and 10 bases stayed unmatched. Germline lookup yields CDR1 MDHEN and CDR2 SYDVKM. This chain's CDR3 is CASSPRGSGRDTQYF. The CDR3 DNA reads as TGTGCCAGCAGCCCTCGGGGGAGCGGGAGAGATACGCAGTATTTT.

This sequence joins TRBV30 and TRBJ2-7, with 8 nucleotides matching TRBD2. The CDR3 contains 14 residues. The trim removed 2 bases at V and 2 bases at J, leaving 5 bases unmatched. Germline CDR1 is GTSNPN and CDR2 is SVGIG (reference sequence). CDR3 sequence reads: CAWSPSSGPYEQYF. The CDR3 region has the DNA TGTGCCTGGAGTCCATCTAGCGGGCCCTACGAGCAGTACTTC.

This clonotype was detected many times. V gene TRBV2 combines with J gene TRBJ1-2, with 7 positions matching TRBD1. This CDR3 region has 14 residues. Germline lookup yields CDR1 SNHLY and CDR2 FYNNEI. J lost 1 base, V lost 4 bases, and 3 bases had no gene match. CDR3 DNA sequence: TGTGCCAGCAGTGGGGACAGCCTTAACTATGGCTACACCTTC. Its protein product is CASSGDSLNYGYTF. The whole variable domain, filled in from reference TRBV2 and TRBJ1-2, reads EPEVTQTPSHQVTQMGQEVILRCVPISNHLYFYWYRQILGQKVEFLVSFYNNEISEKSEIFDDQFSVERPDGSNFTLKIRSTKLEDSAMYFCASSGDSLNYGYTFGSGTRLTVV.

This sequence joins TRBV15 and TRBJ2-4, with TRBD1 as a possible D gene (6 bases). CDR1 is LNHNV, CDR2 YYDKDF, per germline (reference sequence). The CDR3 has 18 residues. V lost 3 bases, J lost 0 bases, and 18 bases lay in between. The DNA of the CDR3 is TGTGCCACCAGCAGCCCCCGGGACACTTCATCAGCCAAAAACATTCAGTACTTC. Translating gives CATSSPRDTSSAKNIQYF.

This clonotype was found a few times. This chain links TRBV14 with TRBJ1-4, with TRBD1 as a possible D gene (5 bases). This CDR3 comprises 15 residues. Germline assignment: CDR1 SGHDN and CDR2 FVKESK. V was pared by 1 base and J by 8 bases, with 14 bases between. The CDR3, as DNA: TGTGCCAGCAGCCAAGGCTCAGGGAGTTGGGAAAAACTGTTTTTT. This sequence encodes CASSQGSGSWEKLFF.

V is TRBV20-1 and J is TRBJ2-4; D is unclear. V lost 1 base and J lost 4, with 14 bases in between. Germline CDR1 and CDR2: DFQATT and SNEGSKA (reference sequence). This CDR3 contains 15 residues. The CDR3 DNA reads as TGCAGTGCTAGAGTTTTCCGCGATATTAAAAACATTCAGTACTTC. This encodes CSARVFRDIKNIQYF.

This clonotype has a count of ten or more. This chain connects TRBV9 to TRBJ2-1, with 11 positions matching TRBD2. There are 15 residues in the CDR3. Losses at the gene ends were 3 bases for V and 4 bases for J; bases not matched to a gene: 3. Germline CDR1 SGDLS, CDR2 YYNGEE. The CDR3 nucleotides are TGTGCCAGCAGCGGGGGACTAGCGGTGTACAATGAGCAGTTCTTC. Translated, it gives CASSGGLAVYNEQFF.

Many counts were recorded for this clonotype. The gene calls are TRBV20-1 and TRBJ1-4; TRBD1 agrees at 8 bases. The CDR3 totals 13 residues. Unmatched junction bases numbered 2, after V lost 5 bases and J lost 3 bases. Germline V gene data show CDR1 as DFQATT and CDR2 as SNEGSKA (reference sequence). The CDR3 protein is CSAEDRANEKLFF. Here the CDR3 DNA reads TGCAGTGCTGAGGACAGGGCTAATGAAAAACTGTTTTTT.

This clonotype has just a few counts. The chain is built from TRBV19 and TRBJ2-1; tentative D call: TRBD2 (6 bases). From germline, CDR1 is LNHDA and CDR2 SQIVND (reference sequence). V was pared by 8 bases and J by 8 bases, with 19 bases between. The CDR3 contains 14 residues. The CDR3 DNA sequence: TGTGCCAGTCAAGAGGTGACTAGTCGGGATGAGCAGTTCTTC. This encodes CASQEVTSRDEQFF.

This clonotype was detected ten times or more. The chain joins TRBV24-1 to TRBJ2-1, with D perhaps TRBD1 (6 bases). Germline lookup yields CDR1 KGHDR and CDR2 SFDVKD. The CDR3 is 16 residues long. V lost 2 bases and J lost 4, with 14 bases in between. The CDR3 protein is CATSDSTGTKYNEQFF. The CDR3 DNA follows: TGTGCCACCAGTGATTCGACCGGGACAAAGTACAATGAGCAGTTCTTC.

The chain links TRBV6-1 to TRBJ2-1; TRBD2 might be the D (6 bases). Between the trimmed V and J ends, which lost 0 bases and 8 bases, there was a span of 11 bases. The CDR3 spans 14 residues. The germline V gene has CDR1 MNHNS and CDR2 SASEGT. CDR3 protein: CASSEAGGDDEQFF. CDR3 bases: TGTGCCAGCAGTGAAGCGGGGGGAGACGATGAGCAGTTCTTC.

In this sample, this clonotype turned up many times. In nucleotides, the CDR3 is TGTGCCAGCACAACTATTACGAACACTGAAGCTTTCTTT. The encoded protein is CASTTITNTEAFF. The chain employs TRBV2 and TRBJ1-1; D ambiguous. With 7 bases removed from V and 1 base from J, the gap between germline ends came to 10 bases. The CDR3 is made up of 13 amino acids. Germline lookup yields CDR1 SNHLY and CDR2 FYNNEI. The full variable domain, with the rest looked up from reference TRBV2 and TRBJ1-1, is EPEVTQTPSHQVTQMGQEVILRCVPISNHLYFYWYRQILGQKVEFLVSFYNNEISEKSEIFDDQFSVERPDGSNFTLKIRSTKLEDSAMYFCASTTITNTEAFFGQGTRLTVV.

At least ten counts were recorded for this clonotype. The V and J genes are TRBV20-1 and TRBJ2-3, with D unresolved. V was clipped by 1 base and J by 1 base, with 9 bases between them. The CDR3 has 14 residues. Germline V gene lookup returns CDR1 DFQATT and CDR2 SNEGSKA (reference sequence). The CDR3 is CSARANTGTDTQYF. The CDR3 nucleotides read TGCAGTGCTAGAGCCAACACGGGCACAGATACGCAGTATTTT.

This clonotype was seen more than once but under ten times. The rearrangement joins TRBV4-1 to TRBJ2-7, with D possibly TRBD1 on 5 matching bases. Trimming took off 6 bases at V and 4 bases at J, with 19 bases between the two ends. Germline V gene sequence: CDR1 MGHRA, CDR2 YSYEKL. The CDR3 extends over 15 amino acids. CDR3 sequence reads: CASSQNQGLNYEQYF. In DNA, the CDR3 is TGCGCCAGCAGTCAAAATCAGGGCCTTAATTACGAGCAGTACTTC.

This clonotype was found many times. The chain has TRBV12-3 or TRBV12-4 and TRBJ1-4, with TRBD1 matching over 9 bases. The CDR3 runs to 17 residues. V gave up 5 bases and J gave up 8 bases; unmatched junction bases: 15. CDR3 residues: CASSPRDRVFLSEKLFF. The CDR3 nucleotides are TGTGCCAGCAGTCCCCGGGACAGGGTCTTCCTATCGGAAAAACTGTTTTTT.

This clonotype was detected ten times or more. The gene calls are TRBV7-9 and TRBJ2-3; TRBD2 matches 12 bases. Germline loops: CDR1 SEHNR, CDR2 FQNEAQ (reference sequence). V trimming: 4 bases; J trimming: 4 bases; junction bases outside the gene matches: 9. This CDR3 comprises 17 residues. In DNA form, the CDR3 reads TGTGCCAGCAGCTCCGGGACTAGCGGGTCTTTAGCAGATACGCAGTATTTT. This translates into CASSSGTSGSLADTQYF.

This clonotype was observed a handful of times. The rearrangement uses TRBV27 and TRBJ2-5; D is uncertain. Germline CDR1 MNHEY, CDR2 SMNVEV (reference sequence). Between the trimmed V and J ends, which lost 1 base and 3 bases, there was a span of 6 bases. This CDR3 spans 13 amino acids. The CDR3 protein is CASSLWSKETQYF. The CDR3 coding sequence is TGTGCCAGCAGTTTATGGTCCAAAGAGACCCAGTACTTC.

This clonotype was recorded at least ten times. The rearrangement links TRBV12-3 or TRBV12-4 to TRBJ2-7, with D possibly matching TRBD1 (6 bases). CDR3 length equals 14 residues. With 6 bases removed from V and 2 bases from J, the gap between germline ends came to 14 bases. In DNA form, the CDR3 reads TGTGCCAGCAGGGCAGACAGGACCACCTACGAGCAGTACTTC. The encoded protein is CASRADRTTYEQYF.